The sequence of this TCR beta chain was determined in a study of blood T cell repertoires in COVID-19. Per the original data handling: Reference gene primer amplification gave nucleated cell count estimates. Clones were sequenced by immunoSEQ multiplex PCR, and TCRdb holds only the in-frame ones, with some missing. Clonal size and the V and J genes are those of that table, whereas D and trimming came from the DNA. The data contain 150,000 or so clones, around 87% of them singletons. The sequenced sample was peripheral blood. The receptor comes from an elderly man with acute or convalescent COVID-19.

The CDR3 nucleotides are TGTGCCAGCAGTCCTAGGCCGTCGGCTAGCACAGATACGCAGTATTTT. The encoded protein is CASSPRPSASTDTQYF. The chain is built from TRBV11-1 and TRBJ2-3; D gene ambiguous. V dropped 6 bases and J dropped 0 bases, with 16 bases sitting between them. CDR1 and CDR2 from the germline V gene are SGHAT and FQDESV (reference sequence). The CDR3 extends over 16 amino acids.